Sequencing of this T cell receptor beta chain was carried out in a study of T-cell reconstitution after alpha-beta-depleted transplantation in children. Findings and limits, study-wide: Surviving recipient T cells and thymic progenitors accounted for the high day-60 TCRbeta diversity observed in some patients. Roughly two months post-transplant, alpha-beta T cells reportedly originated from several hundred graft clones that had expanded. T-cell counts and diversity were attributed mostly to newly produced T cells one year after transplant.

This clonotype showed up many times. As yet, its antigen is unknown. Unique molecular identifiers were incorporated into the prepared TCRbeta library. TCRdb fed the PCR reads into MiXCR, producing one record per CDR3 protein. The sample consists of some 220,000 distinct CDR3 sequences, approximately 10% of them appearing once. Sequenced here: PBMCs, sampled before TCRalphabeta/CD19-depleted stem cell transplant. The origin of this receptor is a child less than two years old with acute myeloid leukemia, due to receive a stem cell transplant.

CDR3 in DNA: TGTGCCACCAGTGATTCTATGTACACTGAAGCTTTCTTT. This gives the protein CATSDSMYTEAFF. The rearrangement joins TRBV24-1 to TRBJ1-1; D call uncertain. CDR3 size: 13 residues. Trimming removed 2 bases from V and 3 bases from J, with 6 bases in between. Per the germline V gene, CDR1 is KGHDR and CDR2 is SFDVKD.